This T cell receptor beta chain was observed in a study of spatial heterogeneity in lung cancer. There are many counts of this clonotype. At one end the junction does not follow the germline gene, possibly because of a read error. Per the germline V gene, CDR1 is SEHNR and CDR2 is FQNEAQ (reference sequence). The CDR3 length is 15 residues. Stated time point: sample taken at primary tumor resection. Donation came from over 60 patients with untreated early-stage non-small cell lung cancer. Unsorted whole RNA from tumor, nontumor lung or frozen PBMC underwent sequencing. On each TCR cDNA molecule, a unique molecular identifier was present. Via MiXCR, TCRdb re-called the 5' RACE reads, giving one row per CDR3 protein. The data hold 30,000 to 45,000 distinct CDR3 sequences, with 7.5% observed a single time.

This specimen was PBMCs, taken at surgery. The chain employs TRBV7-9 and TRBJ2-1, with 7 bases aligning to TRBD1. This sequence originates from a male donor with early-stage non-small cell lung cancer. The CDR3 DNA reads TGTGCCAGCAGCCCGACAAACCCCATAGGGAACAGGGGAGTCTTC. This translates into CASSPTNPIGNRGVF.